The present entry profiles one T cell receptor beta chain with its context. Its antigen is not identified. This specimen belongs to a study of shared clonotypes between healthy human individuals. Positively selected for CCR7, the CD45RO-negative cells used as naive CD8 cells excluded terminally differentiated effector memory CD45RA+ cells. Those who donated, Caucasian adults without exception, all lived in Nashville, Tennessee. Assay: immunoSEQ multiplex PCR; the TCRdb copy retains only in-frame clones and omits some. The sample records about 2 million clones, roughly 95% being singletons. Germline V lookup: CDR1 MGHRA, CDR2 YSYEKL. V lost 0 bases to trimming and J lost 12 bases; unmatched junction nucleotides: 7. The CDR3 length is 15 residues. Study-wide results and caveats: The generation probabilities recorded for non-shared clonotypes fell below those of clonotypes shared by all four donors.

The chain recombines TRBV4-1 with TRBJ2-1, with 11 nucleotides matching TRBD2. The clonotype was recovered from a man between 18 and 29 years old in good health. The sample consisted of naive CD8+ T cells sorted from blood. The CDR3 region has the DNA TGCGCCAGCAGCCAAGATAGGACTAGCGGGTCGGGGCAGTTCTTC. The encoded protein is CASSQDRTSGSGQFF.